The table lists the clone carrying this TCR beta chain with a few counts. CDR1 SGHVS and CDR2 FNYEAQ come from the germline V gene. This CDR3 spans 13 amino acids. With 5 bases removed from V and 4 bases from J, the gap between germline ends came to 11 bases. The authors ran a second PCR of roughly 6 to 12 cycles using a sample-barcoded 5' primer and a J-beta primer mix. TCRdb analysed the 5' RACE reads with MiXCR anew, one entry per CDR3 protein. The sample yields 780,000 or so distinct CDR3 sequences, roughly 25% seen once. This specimen belongs to a study of blood T cells in healthy people across ages. A further study also used this sample, focusing on T cells of mothers and their children.

The J gene is TRBJ2-5, the V gene TRBV7-6; D is possibly TRBD1 or TRBD2 (6 bases each). The source is a boy aged 10-17 years in good health. Sequencing was performed on blood. In DNA, the CDR3 is TGTGCCAGCAGCCGTAGGGGGGTAGAGACCCAGTACTTC. Translated: CASSRRGVETQYF.